Shown below are 21 T cell receptor beta chains from a single sample sequenced in a study of beta chain features in type 1 diabetes. Reverse transcribing all isolated RNA meant expressed TCRB transcripts were sequenced. Assay used: immunoSEQ multiplex PCR; TCRdb lists only in-frame clones, some missing. The table has almost 350,000 clones, under 8.5% seen once. The sample taken for sequencing was central memory CD4+ T cells from blood. The source is a woman between 18 and 29 years old in good health.

This clone has at least ten counts. The chain uses TRBV7-2 and TRBJ2-6, with a tentative D call TRBD2 (7 bases). The V end was cut by 7 bases, the J end by 2 bases, with 24 bases between. Germline V gene lookup returns CDR1 SGHTA and CDR2 FQGNSA. The CDR3 runs 19 residues. CDR3 region: CASTRSKSTGGTGANVLTF. Written as DNA, the CDR3 is TGTGCCAGCACCAGATCTAAGAGTACGGGGGGCACTGGGGCCAACGTCCTGACTTTC. The full variable domain, rest sourced from reference TRBV7-2 and TRBJ2-6, is GAGVSQSPSNKVTEKGKDVELRCDPISGHTALYWYRQSLGQGLEFLIYFQGNSAPDKSGLPSDRFSAERTGGSVSTLTIQRTQQEDSAVYLCASTRSKSTGGTGANVLTFGAGSRLTVL.

The chain combines TRBV13 with TRBJ1-1, with D possibly matching TRBD1 (5 bases). This CDR3 region has 16 residues. Germline V lookup: CDR1 PRHDT, CDR2 FYEKMQ (reference sequence). V gave up 5 bases and J gave up 3 bases, with 19 bases separating them. The CDR3 DNA is TGTGCCAGCAGCCCTCGGGGCACTCCCGATCACACTGAAGCTTTCTTT. This gives the protein CASSPRGTPDHTEAFF.

This clone has more than one count but fewer than ten. The rearrangement links TRBV2 to TRBJ2-1; D is unresolved. This CDR3 region has 18 residues. V was trimmed by 1 base and J by 4 bases, leaving 20 bases between them. The germline gives CDR1 SNHLY, CDR2 FYNNEI. This chain's CDR3 is CASSEVIRARSRYNEQFF. CDR3 nucleotides: TGTGCCAGCAGTGAAGTGATTCGGGCGCGATCTCGATACAATGAGCAGTTCTTC.

This clone was counted only a few times. Other nucleotide sequences in the sample specify the same CDR3. V gene TRBV4-2 combines with J gene TRBJ2-5; weak D call: TRBD2 (5 bases). With 2 bases removed from V and 2 bases from J, the gap between germline ends came to 12 bases. Germline CDR1 reads LGHNA; CDR2 reads YNFKEQ. The CDR3 has 15 residues. The CDR3 sequence: CASSQTPGYQETQYF. In DNA, the CDR3 is TGTGCCAGCAGCCAAACACCGGGATATCAAGAGACCCAGTACTTC.

In the case of this clone: This may arise from a read error, as a much more abundant clone is one base away. The same CDR3 is also encoded by other DNA sequences in this sample. This sequence joins TRBV7-9 and TRBJ2-3; D unclear. Trimming shortened V by 3 bases and J by 3 bases, and 1 base separated the two germline ends. The germline V gene has CDR1 SEHNR and CDR2 FQNEAQ (reference sequence). CDR3 length: 11 amino acids. The CDR3, as DNA: TGTGCCAGCAGCTTGACAGATACGCAGTATTTT. Amino acids: CASSLTDTQYF.

The table lists this clone with many counts. Other DNA sequences in this sample translate to the same CDR3. V gene TRBV28 combines with J gene TRBJ2-2, with D possibly TRBD2 on 6 matching bases. CDR1 and CDR2 (germline): MDHEN, SYDVKM. This CDR3 spans 13 amino acids. V lost 9 bases and J lost 3, with 11 bases in between. CDR3 in DNA: TGTGCCAGTACCGGGACTTACACCGGGGAGCTGTTTTTT. The encoded protein is CASTGTYTGELFF.

This clone occurred a few times. Other DNA sequences of this sample code for an identical CDR3. The chain recombines TRBV28 with TRBJ2-7; D unresolved. Deletions cut 10 bases from V and 1 base from J, with 8 bases between. CDR3 size: 11 residues. Germline loops: CDR1 MDHEN, CDR2 SYDVKM. The CDR3 loop is CATCGSYEQYF. CDR3 coding DNA: TGTGCCACTTGCGGTTCCTACGAGCAGTACTTC.

The CDR3 here is CASSPPSGIIYNEQFF. The CDR3 nucleotides are TGTGCCAGCTCGCCTCCTAGCGGGATAATCTACAATGAGCAGTTCTTC. The chain combines TRBV18 with TRBJ2-1, with TRBD2 identical over 9 bases. Germline-derived CDR1 and CDR2 are KGHSH and LQKENI. The junction had 9 bases not matched to a gene; V was cut back by 6 bases and J by 3 bases. This CDR3 comprises 16 residues.

This clone was seen a handful of times. This chain joins TRBV7-9 and TRBJ2-5, with D possibly being TRBD2 (5 bases). Germline V gene sequence: CDR1 SEHNR, CDR2 FQNEAQ (reference sequence). V was pared by 3 bases and J by 7 bases, with 12 bases between. The CDR3 sequence is 13 residues long. This CDR3 reads CASSFNSRGTQYF. CDR3 sequence (DNA): TGTGCCAGCAGCTTTAACAGCCGGGGGACCCAGTACTTC.

The chain couples TRBV6-6 to TRBJ2-2, with D perhaps TRBD1 (6 bases). With 7 bases removed from V and 6 bases from J, the gap between germline ends came to 18 bases. Germline V lookup: CDR1 MNHNY, CDR2 SVGAGI (reference sequence). The CDR3 consists of 15 residues. The CDR3 bases are TGTGCCAGCACAAAGGGGGTTCTAAGCCCCGGGGAGCTGTTTTTT. Translated: CASTKGVLSPGELFF.

The V and J genes are TRBV5-8 and TRBJ2-3; tentative D call: TRBD2 (5 bases). This CDR3 is 17 amino acids long. The germline V and J ends were trimmed by 4 bases and 1 base, with 19 bases remaining between them. The germline gives CDR1 SGHTS, CDR2 YDEGEE. Here the CDR3 reads CASSPQLIAFGTDTQYF. The CDR3 DNA follows: TGTGCCAGCAGCCCACAACTCATAGCGTTCGGCACAGATACGCAGTATTTT.

This clone was observed many times. The sample contains more than one DNA sequence encoding this CDR3. This chain uses TRBV7-2 with TRBJ1-1; D is unresolved. CDR1 and CDR2 (germline): SGHTA, FQGNSA. There are 13 residues in the CDR3. The V end lost 3 bases, the J end lost 0 bases, and 5 bases lay between the germline ends. CDR3 DNA: TGTGCCAGCAGCTTTTCAGTGAACACTGAAGCTTTCTTT. Translation gives CASSFSVNTEAFF.

V gene TRBV7-3 combines with J gene TRBJ2-3; unclear D gene. Germline loops: CDR1 SGHTA, CDR2 FQGTGA. The ends were cut back, 4 bases at V and 4 bases at J, with 9 bases in the middle. The CDR3 has 13 amino acids. The CDR3 coding sequence is TGTGCCAGCAGCTCTAATCATCCAGATACGCAGTATTTT. As protein: CASSSNHPDTQYF.

The sample holds many counts of this clone. The chain uses TRBV7-3 and TRBJ2-1; 12 bases match TRBD2. The CDR3 runs 18 residues. Germline CDR1 SGHTA, CDR2 FQGTGA. Trimming at V came to 5 bases and at J to 6 bases, leaving 14 bases not matched to a gene. CDR3 loop: CASSPRASGRAFPNEQFF. The CDR3 DNA reads TGTGCCAGCAGCCCGCGGGCTAGCGGGAGGGCCTTTCCCAATGAGCAGTTCTTC.

Relative to its sample, this clone is medium-sized (0.01 to 0.1%). The rearrangement joins TRBV2 to TRBJ2-4; D unclear. The germline V gene has CDR1 SNHLY and CDR2 FYNNEI. This CDR3 comprises 15 residues. V lost 2 bases, J lost 0 bases, and 8 bases lay in between. The CDR3 DNA follows: TGTGCCAGCAGTGAACTGGTACTAGCCAAAAACATTCAGTACTTC. Translating gives CASSELVLAKNIQYF.

V is TRBV14 and J is TRBJ1-1; D is uncertain. Trimming pared 3 bases from V and 8 bases from J, leaving 13 bases between. The CDR3 runs to 13 residues. CDR1 and CDR2 from the germline V gene are SGHDN and FVKESK. In DNA form, the CDR3 reads TGTGCCAGCAGCCACCCCAACGAGAGGGAAGCTTTCTTT. This gives the protein CASSHPNEREAFF.

This clone occurred a few times. One end of the junction fails to match germline, which may point to a read error. This sequence joins TRBV19 and TRBJ1-2, with no clear D. Per germline, CDR1 LNHDA and CDR2 SQIVND (reference sequence). This CDR3 has 13 residues. The CDR3 here is CASSSEYNFGYTF. As DNA, the CDR3 is TGTGCCAGTAGTTCCGAGTACAACTTTGGCTACACCTTC.

J is TRBJ2-1 and V is TRBV4-1, with TRBD2 matching 11 bases. The CDR3 extends over 15 amino acids. Germline V gene lookup returns CDR1 MGHRA and CDR2 YSYEKL. V dropped 8 bases and J dropped 8; count of bases not matched to a gene: 11. CDR3 bases: TGCGCCAGCGGTAAAACTAGCGGGAGTGGCCATGAGCAGTTCTTC. Translation gives CASGKTSGSGHEQFF.

This rearrangement joins TRBV27 to TRBJ1-1; 7 bases are a match to TRBD1. V dropped 3 bases and J dropped 4; count of bases not matched to a gene: 5. Germline-derived CDR1 and CDR2 are MNHEY and SMNVEV (reference sequence). The CDR3 runs 14 residues. Here the CDR3 reads CASSLYRGSTEAFF. CDR3 DNA: TGTGCCAGCAGTTTGTACAGGGGAAGCACTGAAGCTTTCTTT.

The J gene is TRBJ1-2, the V gene TRBV6-5; D not certain. This CDR3 has 13 residues. CDR1 and CDR2 from the germline V gene are MNHEY and SVGAGI. The germline V and J ends were trimmed by 2 bases and 8 bases, with 12 bases remaining between them. The CDR3 sequence: CASSYGSQRGYTF. The CDR3 DNA sequence: TGTGCCAGCAGTTACGGCAGTCAGAGAGGCTACACCTTC.

In its sample, this clone was seen a few times. The chain is built from TRBV29-1 and TRBJ2-5, with 8 positions matching TRBD1. The CDR3 is 15 amino acids. The ends lost 4 bases at V and 0 bases at J; junction bases unmatched: 7. CDR1 SQVTM and CDR2 ANQGSEA come from the germline V gene. Here the CDR3 reads CSVVPRQGYQETQYF. DNA for the CDR3: TGCAGCGTTGTTCCCAGACAGGGGTACCAAGAGACCCAGTACTTC.